This entry lists 15 T cell receptor beta chains sequenced from one sample in a study of human thymus T cells. Repertoires were generated with immunoSEQ multiplex PCR, while TCRdb's copy carries only in-frame clones and drops some. This sample yields some 46,000 clones, of which 85% to 95% are seen a single time; approximately 0.17% belongs to the top ten. The sequenced sample consisted of blood. The receptors here all came from a girl less than two years old with a congenital heart defect but otherwise immunologically healthy.

This clone was detected only a few times. This chain links TRBV9 with TRBJ1-2, with no clear D. Trimming stripped 0 bases from V and 8 bases from J, with 8 bases between. Germline lookup yields CDR1 SGDLS and CDR2 YYNGEE. The CDR3 runs to 12 residues. This CDR3 reads CASSVGPGGYTF. For the CDR3, the DNA is TGTGCCAGCAGCGTAGGTCCTGGGGGCTACACCTTC.

The V call is TRBV7-2, the J call TRBJ1-5, with a tentative D call TRBD1 (6 bases). CDR3 length equals 15 residues. V dropped 1 base and J dropped 2 bases, with 9 bases sitting between them. From germline, CDR1 is SGHTA and CDR2 FQGNSA. Written as DNA, the CDR3 is TGTGCCAGCAGCTTAGAGTACAGGGGCAATCAGCCCCAGCATTTT. This encodes CASSLEYRGNQPQHF.

J is TRBJ2-5 and V is TRBV28, with 9 bases that match TRBD1. Losses at the gene ends were 7 bases for V and 2 bases for J; bases not matched to a gene: 14. From germline, CDR1 is MDHEN and CDR2 SYDVKM. The CDR3 is made up of 17 amino acids. This CDR3 is CASTVRRDRASQETQYF. The CDR3 DNA reads as TGTGCCAGCACCGTAAGAAGGGACAGGGCCTCACAAGAGACCCAGTACTTC.

This chain uses TRBV18 with TRBJ2-1; 12 positions match TRBD2. The CDR3 is 19 amino acids. Germline V gives CDR1 KGHSH, CDR2 LQKENI. The trim removed 3 bases at V and 0 bases at J, leaving 9 bases unmatched. CDR3 DNA sequence: TGTGCCAGCTCACCCTCTAGCGGGAGGGCCTTTAGCTCCTACAATGAGCAGTTCTTC. Translated: CASSPSSGRAFSSYNEQFF.

V usage is TRBV6-5 and J usage is TRBJ2-7, with 9 bases aligning to TRBD1. The trim removed 6 bases at V and 3 bases at J, leaving 6 bases unmatched. Germline V gene sequence: CDR1 MNHEY, CDR2 SVGAGI. This CDR3 is 14 amino acids long. CDR3: CASSPQTGGYEQYF. In DNA, the CDR3 is TGTGCCAGCAGCCCCCAGACAGGGGGCTACGAGCAGTACTTC.

The V gene is TRBV5-6, the J gene TRBJ2-4; 14 positions match TRBD2. The V and J ends lost 9 bases and 0 bases, in that order; junction bases with no gene match: 8. The CDR3 covers 17 residues. Germline CDR1 and CDR2: SGHDT and YYEEEE. Written as DNA, the CDR3 is TGTGCCACCGGACTAGCGGGAGGTACTCTAGCCAAAAACATTCAGTACTTC. This encodes CATGLAGGTLAKNIQYF.

V usage is TRBV19 and J usage is TRBJ2-7; no reliable D call. The CDR3 totals 14 residues. V was pared by 3 bases and J by 8 bases, with 17 bases between. Germline assignment: CDR1 LNHDA and CDR2 SQIVND (reference sequence). CDR3 residues: CASSIGQASKKQYF. DNA for the CDR3: TGTGCCAGTAGTATCGGTCAGGCCTCAAAGAAGCAGTACTTC. Full variable domain (outside the CDR3, taken from reference TRBV19 and TRBJ2-7): DGGITQSPKYLFRKEGQNVTLSCEQNLNHDAMYWYRQDPGQGLRLIYYSQIVNDFQKGDIAEGYSVSREKKESFPLTVTSAQKNPTAFYLCASSIGQASKKQYFGPGTRLTVT.

This clone was counted once. The V call is TRBV28, the J call TRBJ1-1; D may be TRBD1 (6 bases). The length of the CDR3 is 14 residues. The V gene lost 4 bases and the J gene lost 1 base, with 10 bases spanning the gap. CDR1 is MDHEN and CDR2 is SYDVKM in the germline V gene. The CDR3 bases are TGTGCCAGCAGTTCCCCCAGGGGGAACACTGAAGCTTTCTTT. Encoded protein: CASSSPRGNTEAFF.

This sequence joins TRBV18 and TRBJ2-1; weak D call: TRBD1 (7 bases). V was cut by 8 bases and J by 6 bases, with 11 bases left in between. Germline loops: CDR1 KGHSH, CDR2 LQKENI. The CDR3 is 12 amino acids. Here the CDR3 DNA reads TGTGCCAGCGGAGGGGGCTCCAATGAGCAGTTCTTC. Translation gives CASGGGSNEQFF.

CDR3 DNA: TGTGCCAGCAGCCCCCGGACAGGGGAGATCCAGCCCCAGCATTTT. Translated, it gives CASSPRTGEIQPQHF. The chain combines TRBV27 with TRBJ1-5, with 9 bases fitting TRBD1. Germline CDR1 MNHEY, CDR2 SMNVEV (reference sequence). CDR3 length: 15 amino acids. The junction had 10 bases not matched to a gene; V was cut back by 6 bases and J by 7 bases.

The CDR3 coding sequence is TGTGCCAGCAGCAACCGGGACGGTCCCTACGAGCAGTACTTC. Translating gives CASSNRDGPYEQYF. This chain joins TRBV7-9 and TRBJ2-7; the D call may be TRBD1 or TRBD2 (5 bases each). Germline CDR1 SEHNR, CDR2 FQNEAQ (reference sequence). The CDR3 contains 14 residues. The ends were cut back, 5 bases at V and 2 bases at J, with 13 bases in the middle.

This clone appeared once. The chain links TRBV5-1 to TRBJ1-1, with TRBD1 as a possible D gene (5 bases). There are 14 residues in the CDR3. Germline V gives CDR1 SGHRS, CDR2 YFSETQ. The V and J ends lost 2 bases and 4 bases respectively, with 12 bases between them. CDR3 amino acids: CASSLRGMGTEAFF. The CDR3, as DNA: TGCGCCAGCAGCTTAAGGGGAATGGGCACTGAAGCTTTCTTT. The entire variable domain, with the rest obtained from reference TRBV5-1 and TRBJ1-1, is as follows: KAGVTQTPRYLIKTRGQQVTLSCSPISGHRSVSWYQQTPGQGLQFLFEYFSETQRNKGNFPGRFSGRQFSNSRSEMNVSTLELGDSALYLCASSLRGMGTEAFFGQGTRLTVV.

The rearrangement uses TRBV2 and TRBJ1-1; D is possibly TRBD1 (6 bases). Trimming shortened V by 3 bases and J by 1 base, and 9 bases separated the two germline ends. The length of the CDR3 is 14 residues. Germline values: CDR1 SNHLY, CDR2 FYNNEI. CDR3 DNA: TGTGCCAGCAGTGACAGGGGCCGGAACACTGAAGCTTTCTTT. Translated: CASSDRGRNTEAFF.

The rearrangement joins TRBV10-1 to TRBJ2-3; D uncertain. The CDR3 extends over 12 amino acids. Trimming left V 3 bases short and J 9 bases short, with 10 bases between. The germline gives CDR1 WNHNN, CDR2 SYGVQD (reference sequence). The CDR3 is CASSDPIGTQYF. The CDR3 DNA is TGCGCCAGCAGTGACCCGATAGGGACGCAGTATTTT.

The chain has TRBV19 and TRBJ2-1; D ambiguous. V was cut by 1 base and J by 4 bases, with 11 bases left in between. CDR1 is LNHDA and CDR2 is SQIVND in the germline V gene (reference sequence). CDR3 length: 15 amino acids. The CDR3 DNA reads as TGTGCCAGTAGTATAGCCCCCATCCCTTACAATGAGCAGTTCTTC. The encoded protein is CASSIAPIPYNEQFF.